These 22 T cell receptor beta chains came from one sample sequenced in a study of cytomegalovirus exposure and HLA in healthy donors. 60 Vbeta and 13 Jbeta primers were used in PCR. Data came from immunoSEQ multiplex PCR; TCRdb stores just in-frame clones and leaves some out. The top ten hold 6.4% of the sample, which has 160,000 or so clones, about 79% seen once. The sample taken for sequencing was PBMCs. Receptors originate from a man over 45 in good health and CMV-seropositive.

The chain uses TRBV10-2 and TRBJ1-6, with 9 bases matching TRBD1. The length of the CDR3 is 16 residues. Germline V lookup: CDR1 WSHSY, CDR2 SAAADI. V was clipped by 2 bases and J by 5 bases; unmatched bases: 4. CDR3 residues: CASSEPGTGNNSPLHF. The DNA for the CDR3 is TGCGCCAGCAGTGAGCCCGGGACAGGGAATAATTCACCCCTCCACTTT.

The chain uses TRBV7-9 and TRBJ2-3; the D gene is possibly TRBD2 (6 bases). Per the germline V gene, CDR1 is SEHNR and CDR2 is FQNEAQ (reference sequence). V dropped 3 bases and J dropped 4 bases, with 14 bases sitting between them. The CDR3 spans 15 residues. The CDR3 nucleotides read TGTGCCAGCAGCTTCAGACTAGACGGACCAGATACGCAGTATTTT. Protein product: CASSFRLDGPDTQYF.

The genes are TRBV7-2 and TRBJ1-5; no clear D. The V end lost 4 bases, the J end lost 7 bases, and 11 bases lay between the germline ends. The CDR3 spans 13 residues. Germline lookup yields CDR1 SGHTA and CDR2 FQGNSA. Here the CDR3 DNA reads TGTGCCAGCAGCTCCCTACAGTTCCAGCCCCAGCATTTT. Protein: CASSSLQFQPQHF.

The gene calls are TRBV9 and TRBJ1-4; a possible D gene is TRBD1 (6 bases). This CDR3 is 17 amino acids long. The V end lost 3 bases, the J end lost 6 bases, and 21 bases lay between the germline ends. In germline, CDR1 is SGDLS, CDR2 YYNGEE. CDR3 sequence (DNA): TGTGCCAGCAGCGCCACCATGAACAGGGATCTATATGAAAAACTGTTTTTT. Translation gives CASSATMNRDLYEKLFF.

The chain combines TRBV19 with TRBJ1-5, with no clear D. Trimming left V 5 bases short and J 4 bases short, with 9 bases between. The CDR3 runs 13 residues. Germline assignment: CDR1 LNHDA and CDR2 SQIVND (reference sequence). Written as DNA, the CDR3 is TGTGCCAGTAGTGGACTGCGGAATCAGCCCCAGCATTTT. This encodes CASSGLRNQPQHF.

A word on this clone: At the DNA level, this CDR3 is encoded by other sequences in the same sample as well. CDR3 loop: CASSFRGGTEAFF. In nucleotides, the CDR3 is TGTGCCAGCAGTTTTAGAGGAGGCACTGAAGCTTTCTTT. The chain is built from TRBV27 and TRBJ1-1; D unclear. CDR3 length: 13 amino acids. V was clipped by 3 bases and J by 4 bases, with 9 bases between them. Germline CDR1 MNHEY, CDR2 SMNVEV (reference sequence).

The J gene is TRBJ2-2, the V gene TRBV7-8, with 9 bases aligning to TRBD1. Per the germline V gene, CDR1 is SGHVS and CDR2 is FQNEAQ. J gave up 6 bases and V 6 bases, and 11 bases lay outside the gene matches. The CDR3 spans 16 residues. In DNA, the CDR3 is TGTGCCAGCAGAGTTACAGGGGGCGTTCGTCCCGGGGAGCTGTTTTTT. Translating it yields CASRVTGGVRPGELFF.

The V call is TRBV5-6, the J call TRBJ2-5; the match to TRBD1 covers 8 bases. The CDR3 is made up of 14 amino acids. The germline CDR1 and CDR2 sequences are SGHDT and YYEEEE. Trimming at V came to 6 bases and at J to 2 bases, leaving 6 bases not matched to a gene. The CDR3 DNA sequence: TGTGCCAGCACTCCCAGGGGGCCTCAAGAGACCCAGTACTTC. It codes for CASTPRGPQETQYF.

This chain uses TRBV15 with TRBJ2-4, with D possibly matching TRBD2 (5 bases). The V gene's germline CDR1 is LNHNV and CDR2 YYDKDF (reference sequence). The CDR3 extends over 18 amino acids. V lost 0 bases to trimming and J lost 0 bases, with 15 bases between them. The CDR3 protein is CATSRDLAGSGAKNIQYF. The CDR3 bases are TGTGCCACCAGCAGAGATCTGGCGGGCTCGGGAGCCAAAAACATTCAGTACTTC. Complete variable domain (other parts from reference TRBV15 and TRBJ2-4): DAMVIQNPRYQVTQFGKPVTLSCSQTLNHNVMYWYQQKSSQAPKLLFHYYDKDFNNEADTPDNFQSRRPNTSFCFLDIRSPGLGDTAMYLCATSRDLAGSGAKNIQYFGAGTRLSVL.

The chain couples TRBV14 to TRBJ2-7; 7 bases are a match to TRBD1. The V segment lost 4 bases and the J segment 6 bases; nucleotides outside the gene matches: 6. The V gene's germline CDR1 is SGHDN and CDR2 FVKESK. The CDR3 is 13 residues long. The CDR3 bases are TGTGCCAGCAGCCGAGGGGGCCGGAGCGAGCAGTACGTC. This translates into CASSRGGRSEQYV.

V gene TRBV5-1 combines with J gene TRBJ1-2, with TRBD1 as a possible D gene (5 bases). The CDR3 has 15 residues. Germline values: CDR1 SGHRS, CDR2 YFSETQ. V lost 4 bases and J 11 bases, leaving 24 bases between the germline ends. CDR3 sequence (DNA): TGCGCCAGCAGCCAAGGACATCTACAAACCCGGGGGTACACCTTC. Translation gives CASSQGHLQTRGYTF.

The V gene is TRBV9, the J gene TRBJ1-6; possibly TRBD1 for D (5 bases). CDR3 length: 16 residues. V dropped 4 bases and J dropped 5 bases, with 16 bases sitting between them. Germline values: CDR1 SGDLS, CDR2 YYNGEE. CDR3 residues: CASSLEGESNNSPLHF. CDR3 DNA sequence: TGTGCCAGCAGCCTAGAAGGGGAATCGAATAATTCACCCCTCCACTTT.

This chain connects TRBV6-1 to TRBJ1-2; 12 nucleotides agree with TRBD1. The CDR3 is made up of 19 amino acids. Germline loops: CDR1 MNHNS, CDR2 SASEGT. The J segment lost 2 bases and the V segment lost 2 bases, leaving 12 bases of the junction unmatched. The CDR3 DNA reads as TGTGCCAGCAGTGAACCCACGGGGACAGGGGGCTCTGTGAACTATGGCTACACCTTC. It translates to CASSEPTGTGGSVNYGYTF.

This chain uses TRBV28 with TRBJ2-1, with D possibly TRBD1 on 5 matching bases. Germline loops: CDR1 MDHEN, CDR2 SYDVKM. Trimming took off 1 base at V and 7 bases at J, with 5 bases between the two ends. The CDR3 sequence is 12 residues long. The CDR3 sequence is CASSLSGNEQFF. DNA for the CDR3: TGTGCCAGCAGTTTATCAGGGAATGAGCAGTTCTTC.

In nucleotides, the CDR3 is TGTGCCAGCAGCCTACGAGGACAAGTGGCGCAGTATTTT. Translated, it gives CASSLRGQVAQYF. The chain carries TRBV5-8 and TRBJ2-3, with D perhaps matching TRBD1 (5 bases). Trimming removed 4 bases from V and 10 bases from J, with 16 bases in between. The CDR3 has 13 residues. The germline V gene encodes CDR1 SGHTS and CDR2 YDEGEE.

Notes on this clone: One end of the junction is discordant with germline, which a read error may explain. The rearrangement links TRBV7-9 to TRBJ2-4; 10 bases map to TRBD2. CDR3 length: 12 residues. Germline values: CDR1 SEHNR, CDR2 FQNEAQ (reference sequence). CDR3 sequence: CSSSSGLADKYF. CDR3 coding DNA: TGTTCCAGCAGCTCCGGACTAGCGGACAAGTACTTC. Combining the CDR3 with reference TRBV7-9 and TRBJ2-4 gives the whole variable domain DTGVSQNPRHKITKRGQNVTFRCDPISEHNRLYWYRQTLGQGPEFLTYFQNEAQLEKSRLLSDRFSAERPKGSFSTLEIQRTEQGDSAMYLCSSSSGLADKYFGAGTRLSVL.

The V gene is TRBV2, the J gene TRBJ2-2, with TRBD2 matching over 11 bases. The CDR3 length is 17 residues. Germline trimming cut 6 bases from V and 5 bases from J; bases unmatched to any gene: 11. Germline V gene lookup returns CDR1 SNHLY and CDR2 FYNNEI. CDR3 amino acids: CASSPPSSGGSTGELFF. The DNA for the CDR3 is TGTGCCAGCAGCCCGCCGTCTAGCGGGGGGTCAACCGGGGAGCTGTTTTTT.

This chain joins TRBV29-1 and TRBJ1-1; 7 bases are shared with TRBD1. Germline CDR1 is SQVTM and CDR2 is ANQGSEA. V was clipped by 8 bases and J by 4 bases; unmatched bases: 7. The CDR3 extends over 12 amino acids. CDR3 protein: CSFSRGATEAFF. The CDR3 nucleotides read TGCAGCTTTTCCAGGGGGGCCACTGAAGCTTTCTTT.

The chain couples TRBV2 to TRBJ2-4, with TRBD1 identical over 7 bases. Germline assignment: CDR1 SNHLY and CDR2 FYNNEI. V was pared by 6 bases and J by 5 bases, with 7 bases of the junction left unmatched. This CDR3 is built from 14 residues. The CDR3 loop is CASRDTGVENIQYF. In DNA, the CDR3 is TGTGCCAGCAGGGATACAGGGGTGGAAAACATTCAGTACTTC.

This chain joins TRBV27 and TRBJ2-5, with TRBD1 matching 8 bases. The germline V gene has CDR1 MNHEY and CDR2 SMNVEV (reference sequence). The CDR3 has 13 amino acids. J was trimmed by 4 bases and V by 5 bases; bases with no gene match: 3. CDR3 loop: CASSPQGAETQYF. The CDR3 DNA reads TGTGCCAGCAGTCCCCAGGGGGCAGAGACCCAGTACTTC.

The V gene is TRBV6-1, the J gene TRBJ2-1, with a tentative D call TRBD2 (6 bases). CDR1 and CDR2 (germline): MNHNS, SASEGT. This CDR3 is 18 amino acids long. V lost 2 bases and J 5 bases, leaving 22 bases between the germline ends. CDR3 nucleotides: TGTGCCAGCAGTGAACCCTCGGAGTTGGCGGGGATACACAATGAGCAGTTCTTC. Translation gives CASSEPSELAGIHNEQFF.

As DNA, the CDR3 is TGTGCCAGCAGTTTATCGATTCAGGGTCAGGGTGAGCAGTTCTTC. Its protein is CASSLSIQGQGEQFF. The chain carries TRBV27 and TRBJ2-1, with D possibly matching TRBD1 (5 bases). Germline V gives CDR1 MNHEY, CDR2 SMNVEV (reference sequence). V lost 0 bases and J lost 9, with 15 bases in between. CDR3 size: 15 residues.